A single sample is the source of the 14 T cell receptor beta chains below, sequenced in a study of T cells in Graves' hyperthyroidism and ophthalmopathy. TCR beta CDR3 regions were amplified from RNA. Primed by the HTBI set, a first-round RT-PCR was run on the TCR CDR3. One entry per CDR3 protein, called by TCRdb with MiXCR from the multiplex PCR reads. The data show about 210,000 distinct CDR3 sequences, 15% to 20% seen once. The source material was blood. These receptors were collected from a man in his fifties with Graves' hyperthyroidism.

The sample holds a few counts of this clonotype. This sequence joins TRBV3-1 and TRBJ2-7, with D perhaps TRBD2 (6 bases). Germline V CDR1 and CDR2: LGHDT, YNNKEL (reference sequence). V dropped 4 bases and J dropped 1 base, with 11 bases sitting between them. The CDR3 length is 14 residues. CDR3 DNA: TGTGCCAGCAGCCCCGGAGCGGGTTCCTACGAGCAGTACTTC. Residues: CASSPGAGSYEQYF.

This clonotype was found many times. The rearrangement joins TRBV28 to TRBJ2-1; D not certain. Germline CDR1 is MDHEN and CDR2 is SYDVKM. The CDR3 consists of 12 residues. Trimming pared 6 bases from V and 7 bases from J, leaving 10 bases between. CDR3 sequence reads: CASSLVVNEQFF. The CDR3 DNA reads TGTGCCAGCAGCTTGGTGGTTAATGAGCAGTTCTTC.

The table lists this clonotype with many counts. The chain employs TRBV3-1 and TRBJ2-3; tentatively, D is TRBD2 (6 bases). The germline CDR1 and CDR2 sequences are LGHDT and YNNKEL (reference sequence). This CDR3 spans 13 amino acids. V shed 4 bases and J shed 4 bases, with 9 bases lying between them. In DNA form, the CDR3 reads TGTGCCAGCAGCCCCCGACTAGCAGATACGCAGTATTTT. Its translation is CASSPRLADTQYF.

This clonotype showed up many times. The rearrangement links TRBV2 to TRBJ2-7, with D unresolved. Trimming removed 5 bases from V and 4 bases from J, with 27 bases in between. CDR3 length equals 18 residues. The germline gives CDR1 SNHLY, CDR2 FYNNEI. The CDR3 DNA sequence: TGTGCCAGCAGTCTAGGTCTACAGCTAAGAGATATGGATTACGAGCAGTACTTC. Its translation: CASSLGLQLRDMDYEQYF.

This clonotype appeared a few times. V and J are TRBV10-2 and TRBJ2-5; 10 nucleotides agree with TRBD1. The CDR3 length is 15 residues. The germline gives CDR1 WSHSY, CDR2 SAAADI. V shed 8 bases, J shed 1 base, and the junction held 7 bases outside the gene matches. In DNA, the CDR3 is TGCGCCAGCGGACAGGGGGAAGGAGGCCAAGAGACCCAGTACTTC. It translates to CASGQGEGGQETQYF.

V is TRBV20-1 and J is TRBJ2-1, with 12 bases fitting TRBD2. CDR1 is DFQATT, CDR2 SNEGSKA, per germline (reference sequence). The CDR3 covers 18 residues. Losses at the gene ends were 4 bases for V and 4 bases for J; bases not matched to a gene: 14. The CDR3 region is CSAIGSSGRARIYNEQFF. CDR3 in DNA: TGCAGTGCTATAGGGTCTAGCGGGAGGGCACGAATATACAATGAGCAGTTCTTC.

The chain recombines TRBV12-3 or TRBV12-4 with TRBJ1-2; a possible D gene is TRBD1 (6 bases). The CDR3 covers 14 residues. With 3 bases removed from V and 4 bases from J, the gap between germline ends came to 12 bases. CDR3 DNA sequence: TGTGCCAGCAGTTTTTTCGACAGGTCCTATGGCTACACCTTC. Its translation is CASSFFDRSYGYTF.

The sample holds many counts of this clonotype. The chain couples TRBV6-2 or TRBV6-3 to TRBJ1-2; D gene uncertain. Trimming took 7 bases from V and 3 from J, leaving 9 bases between them. The CDR3 runs 12 residues. The germline CDR1 and CDR2 sequences are MNHEY and SVGEGT. The CDR3 reads CASTDKDYGYTF. The CDR3 DNA reads as TGTGCCAGCACCGACAAGGACTATGGCTACACCTTC.

In this sample, this clonotype turned up many times. One end of the junction does not line up with germline, which may come from a read error. The genes are TRBV2 and TRBJ2-1; no clear D. Per germline, CDR1 SNHLY and CDR2 FYNNEI. CDR3 length: 11 amino acids. The CDR3 sequence: CASRVYSEQFF. Written as DNA, the CDR3 is TGTGCCAGCAGGGTCTACAGTGAGCAGTTCTTC. Combining the CDR3 with reference TRBV2 and TRBJ2-1 gives the whole variable domain EPEVTQTPSHQVTQMGQEVILRCVPISNHLYFYWYRQILGQKVEFLVSFYNNEISEKSEIFDDQFSVERPDGSNFTLKIRSTKLEDSAMYFCASRVYSEQFFGPGTRLTVL.

This clonotype was observed many times. The V gene is TRBV18, the J gene TRBJ2-7; D may be TRBD1 or TRBD2 (6 bases each). The CDR3 spans 15 residues. V shed 3 bases and J shed 4 bases, with 16 bases lying between them. Looked up from germline, CDR1 is KGHSH and CDR2 is LQKENI. Here the CDR3 reads CASSPPTQGGYEQYF. DNA for the CDR3: TGTGCCAGCTCACCGCCTACACAGGGAGGTTACGAGCAGTACTTC.

V is TRBV28 and J is TRBJ2-2, with a weak D call TRBD2 (5 bases). This CDR3 is built from 13 residues. Germline V gives CDR1 MDHEN, CDR2 SYDVKM. The V end was cut by 2 bases, the J end by 6 bases, with 7 bases between. CDR3 sequence: CASSLTEAGELFF. Written as DNA, the CDR3 is TGTGCCAGCAGTTTAACGGAGGCCGGGGAGCTGTTTTTT.

This clonotype was observed at least ten times. The genes are TRBV28 and TRBJ2-6; TRBD1 agrees at 7 bases. Trimming at V came to 3 bases and at J to 3 bases, leaving 2 bases not matched to a gene. CDR3 length equals 15 residues. Germline CDR1 reads MDHEN; CDR2 reads SYDVKM. CDR3 DNA: TGTGCCAGCAGTTTCGACAGGGATGGGGCCAACGTCCTGACTTTC. Translation: CASSFDRDGANVLTF. The variable domain in full, with the rest retrieved from reference TRBV28 and TRBJ2-6, is DVKVTQSSRYLVKRTGEKVFLECVQDMDHENMFWYRQDPGLGLRLIYFSYDVKMKEKGDIPEGYSVSREKKERFSLILESASTNQTSMYLCASSFDRDGANVLTFGAGSRLTVL.

This clonotype was seen a few times. The V and J genes are TRBV5-4 and TRBJ1-1, with D uncertain. V shed 4 bases and J shed 7 bases, with 8 bases lying between them. Looked up from germline, CDR1 is SGHNT and CDR2 is YYREEE (reference sequence). The CDR3 spans 11 residues. CDR3 loop: CASSQLGEAFF. CDR3 sequence (DNA): TGTGCCAGCAGCCAGTTAGGTGAAGCTTTCTTT.

This clonotype appeared many times. The chain employs TRBV6-2 or TRBV6-3 and TRBJ2-2, with 12 bases matching TRBD2. Unmatched junction bases numbered 5, after V lost 4 bases and J lost 2 bases. The CDR3 covers 17 residues. Germline CDR1 reads MNHEY; CDR2 reads SVGEGT. The CDR3 region has the DNA TGTGCCAGCAGTTCCTGGACTAGCGGGATCAACACCGGGGAGCTGTTTTTT. It codes for CASSSWTSGINTGELFF.